This TCR beta chain was found in a study of Graves' ophthalmopathy and Graves' hyperthyroidism. Study-level information: The study drew peripheral blood at initial diagnosis, before any treatment.

The CDR3 has 13 residues. Trimming shortened V by 0 bases and J by 3 bases, and 5 bases separated the two germline ends. For this clonotype: Its matching antigen is unknown.

The authors amplified TCR beta CDR3 regions from RNA transcripts. RT-PCR was first run with HTBI primers, then multiplex PCR in a second round. Using its own MiXCR run on the multiplex PCR reads, TCRdb lists one record per CDR3 protein. This sample has 300,000 to 400,000 distinct CDR3 sequences; 15% to 20% occur once, and the top ten carry 12%. Overall study results and limits: Thyroid clonotypes that were expanded above 0.001 frequency mostly also appeared in blood.

The rearrangement uses TRBV12-3 or TRBV12-4 and TRBJ1-1, with D hard to call. The clonotype comes from an adult man with Graves' ophthalmopathy. Sequenced input: peripheral blood. In DNA, the CDR3 is TGTGCCAGCAGTTTAGCGACCTACACTGAAGCTTTCTTT. Encoded protein: CASSLATYTEAFF.